These T cell receptor beta chains were read from a single sample in a study of T cells after yellow fever vaccination. TCRdb re-called the 5' RACE reads through MiXCR, storing one row per CDR3 protein. The sample carries more than 300,000 distinct CDR3 sequences, 9.5% to 12% recorded once. The sample was CD4+ T cells sorted from PBMCs, taken 45 days after the yellow fever booster vaccination. These receptors were obtained from a man aged 18 to 30 who received the YFV17D yellow fever vaccine. CDR3s include the opening cysteine and the closing phenylalanine or tryptophan. A D gene is named only where the DNA matches it firmly. A row's size may be missing; if present it is once, few, many or a size class.

clone size,D gene,V gene,J gene,CDR3 protein,CDR3 DNA
few,NA,TRBV7-8,TRBJ1-5,CASSRRQASEPQHF,TGTGCCAGCAGTCGACGACAGGCGAGCGAGCCCCAGCATTTT
many,NA,TRBV7-9,TRBJ1-4,CASSLAKGDDQKLFF,TGTGCCAGCAGCTTAGCTAAGGGGGACGATCAAAAACTGTTTTTT
many,NA,TRBV25-1,TRBJ1-2,CASSEQGGYTF,TGTGCCAGCAGTGAACAAGGAGGCTACACCTTC
many,NA,TRBV4-3,TRBJ2-7,CASSQEWQIVYEQYF,TGCGCCAGCAGCCAAGAATGGCAGATAGTCTACGAGCAGTACTTC
many,TRBD1,TRBV7-2,TRBJ2-1,CASSRTGWNEQFF,TGTGCCAGCAGTCGGACAGGGTGGAATGAGCAGTTCTTC
NA,NA,TRBV12-5,TRBJ1-4,CASALQAAYEKLFF,TGTGCTAGTGCCCTCCAGGCAGCTTATGAAAAACTGTTTTTT
NA,NA,TRBV6-5,TRBJ2-5,CATAQQETQYF,TGTGCCACGGCACAGCAAGAGACCCAGTACTTC
NA,TRBD1,TRBV4-1,TRBJ2-2,CASSQGRGPDWNTGELFF,TGCGCCAGCAGCCAAGGAAGGGGGCCGGACTGGAACACCGGGGAGCTGTTTTTT
NA,NA,TRBV5-6,TRBJ2-5,CASSLRTPQETQYF,TGTGCCAGCAGCCTACGGACACCTCAAGAGACCCAGTACTTC
NA,TRBD1,TRBV6-6,TRBJ2-5,CASSVPGQGMETQYF,TGTGCCAGCAGTGTACCGGGACAGGGGATGGAGACCCAGTACTTC
few,TRBD1,TRBV5-4,TRBJ1-2,CASSFGPGQGGYGYTF,TGTGCCAGCAGCTTTGGTCCGGGACAGGGAGGCTATGGCTACACCTTC
few,NA,TRBV5-1,TRBJ1-2,CASSPAGTPGGYGYTF,TGCGCCAGCAGCCCGGCCGGGACACCGGGCGGCTATGGCTACACCTTC
NA,TRBD1,TRBV5-4,TRBJ1-4,CASSPGTGRPEKLFF,TGTGCCAGCAGCCCCGGGACAGGCCGCCCTGAAAAACTGTTTTTT
NA,NA,TRBV28,TRBJ2-2,CASSLTASTGELFF,TGTGCCAGCAGTTTAACAGCTAGCACCGGGGAGCTGTTTTTT
NA,TRBD1,TRBV19,TRBJ1-1,CASRTTGQATEAFF,TGTGCCAGTAGGACGACAGGGCAGGCCACTGAAGCTTTCTTT
few,TRBD1,TRBV3-1,TRBJ1-2,CASSQASWDREGYTF,TGTGCCAGCAGCCAAGCTTCGTGGGACAGAGAGGGCTACACCTTC
NA,NA,TRBV20-1,TRBJ2-3,CSARARHRFYDTQYF,TGCAGTGCTAGAGCCAGACACCGATTTTATGATACGCAGTATTTT
NA,TRBD1,TRBV4-3,TRBJ1-6,CASSQGYRGDRSPLHF,TGCGCCAGCAGCCAGGGATACAGGGGCGATCGATCACCCCTCCACTTT